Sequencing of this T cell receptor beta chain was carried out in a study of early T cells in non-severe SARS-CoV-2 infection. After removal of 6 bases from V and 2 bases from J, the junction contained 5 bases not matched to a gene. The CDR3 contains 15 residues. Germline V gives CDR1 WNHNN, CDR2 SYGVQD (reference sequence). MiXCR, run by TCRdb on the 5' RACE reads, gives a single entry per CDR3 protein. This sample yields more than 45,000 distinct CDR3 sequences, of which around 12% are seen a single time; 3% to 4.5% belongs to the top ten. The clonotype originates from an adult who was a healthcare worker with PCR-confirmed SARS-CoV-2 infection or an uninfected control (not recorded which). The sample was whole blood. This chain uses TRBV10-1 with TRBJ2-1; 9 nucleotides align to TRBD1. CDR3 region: CASSPGTGTYNEQFF. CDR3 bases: TGCGCCAGCAGCCCCGGGACAGGGACCTACAATGAGCAGTTCTTC.